The 21 T cell receptor beta chains given below trace back to one sample, sequenced in a study of blood T cell repertoires in COVID-19. Method: immunoSEQ multiplex PCR; TCRdb's copy keeps in-frame clones and lacks some. The table includes 180,000 or so clones, approximately 91% detected once. Material for sequencing was peripheral blood. The source of these receptors is a man between 18 and 35 years old with active or convalescent COVID-19.

V is TRBV2 and J is TRBJ2-3, with 8 bases identical to TRBD1. Germline trimming cut 8 bases from V and 4 bases from J; bases unmatched to any gene: 8. CDR3 length: 14 residues. Germline assignment: CDR1 SNHLY and CDR2 FYNNEI. CDR3 DNA: TGTGCCAGCCGCGGCACAGGGGGAGCAGATACGCAGTATTTT. Its protein product is CASRGTGGADTQYF.

The chain combines TRBV7-2 with TRBJ1-5, with D maybe TRBD1 (6 bases). The CDR3 extends over 17 amino acids. Between the trimmed V and J ends, which lost 1 base and 3 bases, there was a span of 16 bases. Germline CDR1 SGHTA, CDR2 FQGNSA. CDR3 DNA sequence: TGTGCCAGCAGCTTAGAGGGGGTAGGGCAGGACAATCAGCCCCAGCATTTT. Translating it yields CASSLEGVGQDNQPQHF.

This clone was counted once. The CDR3 coding sequence is TGTGCCAGCAGCAGTGTGGGGACAGAAGGCTACACCTTC. It encodes CASSSVGTEGYTF. The chain carries TRBV5-4 and TRBJ1-2; TRBD1 aligns across 7 bases. Germline trimming cut 4 bases from V and 8 bases from J; bases unmatched to any gene: 8. The CDR3 loop spans 13 amino acids. CDR1 is SGHNT, CDR2 YYREEE, per germline (reference sequence).

The chain employs TRBV3-1 (or the pseudogene TRBV3-2) and TRBJ1-2; D might be TRBD1 (5 bases). The CDR3 spans 13 residues. Looked up from germline, CDR1 is LGHDT and CDR2 is YNNKEL (reference sequence). The V end was cut by 5 bases, the J end by 3 bases, with 10 bases between. DNA for the CDR3: TGTGCCAGCAGCAGACAGATCGACTATGGCTACACCTTC. Its translation: CASSRQIDYGYTF.

Regarding this clone: Other DNA sequences in this sample translate to the same CDR3. The chain joins TRBV30 to TRBJ1-1; D is ambiguous. The CDR3 length is 12 residues. Germline V lookup: CDR1 GTSNPN, CDR2 SVGIG (reference sequence). The V end was cut by 4 bases, the J end by 5 bases, with 11 bases between. The CDR3 spells CAWKRRGTEAFF. CDR3 bases: TGTGCCTGGAAGCGGCGGGGTACTGAAGCTTTCTTT.

This chain links TRBV6-1 with TRBJ2-1; possible D gene TRBD2, 5 bases. CDR3 size: 14 residues. Trimming removed 3 bases from V and 2 bases from J, with 8 bases in between. The germline V gene has CDR1 MNHNS and CDR2 SASEGT. The CDR3 is CASSESSTYNEQFF. The CDR3 DNA reads as TGTGCCAGCAGTGAGTCTAGCACCTACAATGAGCAGTTCTTC.

The chain has TRBV14 and TRBJ1-1; 8 nucleotides line up with TRBD1. The CDR3 is 13 amino acids. Per the germline V gene, CDR1 is SGHDN and CDR2 is FVKESK. Trimming removed 3 bases from V and 9 bases from J; junction bases left unmatched: 6. The CDR3 nucleotides are TGTGCCAGCAGCCAGTTGACAGGGGATAAAGCTTTCTTT. Translation: CASSQLTGDKAFF.

V gene TRBV30 combines with J gene TRBJ1-4; 7 bases match TRBD1. Looked up from germline, CDR1 is GTSNPN and CDR2 is SVGIG (reference sequence). This CDR3 is 14 amino acids long. The J segment lost 8 bases and the V segment lost 2 bases, leaving 8 bases of the junction unmatched. The CDR3 loop reads CAWSLRGWGEKLFF. CDR3 DNA sequence: TGTGCCTGGAGTCTCAGGGGGTGGGGGGAAAAACTGTTTTTT.

The chain employs TRBV7-3 and TRBJ2-1; tentatively, D is TRBD2 (6 bases). V lost 5 bases, J lost 4 bases, and 15 bases lay in between. This CDR3 comprises 15 residues. Per the germline V gene, CDR1 is SGHTA and CDR2 is FQGTGA. This chain's CDR3 is CASSPEGGFYNEQFF. The CDR3, as DNA: TGTGCCAGCAGCCCGGAGGGCGGTTTTTACAATGAGCAGTTCTTC.

The CDR3 protein is CASSPLGGVSNEQFF. DNA of the CDR3: TGTGCCAGCAGCCCCCTAGGAGGGGTATCAAATGAGCAGTTCTTC. The chain carries TRBV7-9 and TRBJ2-1; weak D call: TRBD2 (6 bases). Deletions cut 5 bases from V and 7 bases from J, with 18 bases between. This CDR3 region has 15 residues. Germline CDR1 and CDR2: SEHNR and FQNEAQ (reference sequence).

V is TRBV30 and J is TRBJ2-5, with TRBD2 matching over 11 bases. Germline lookup yields CDR1 GTSNPN and CDR2 SVGIG (reference sequence). The CDR3 consists of 15 residues. The junction had 11 bases not matched to a gene; V was cut back by 2 bases and J by 9 bases. CDR3 region: CAWSLASGGRGPQYF. The CDR3 coding sequence is TGTGCCTGGAGTTTGGCTAGCGGGGGGCGAGGACCCCAGTACTTC.

The rearrangement joins TRBV7-8 to TRBJ1-5; D not resolved. The germline CDR1 and CDR2 sequences are SGHVS and FQNEAQ. V was shortened by 0 bases and J by 5 bases, with 8 bases between the two germline ends. CDR3 length: 14 residues. Here the CDR3 reads CASSLATIDQPQHF. CDR3 nucleotide sequence: TGTGCCAGCAGCTTAGCTACGATAGATCAGCCCCAGCATTTT.

This clone was picked up one time. The chain combines TRBV7-8 with TRBJ1-1; the match to TRBD1 covers 7 bases. The CDR3 loop spans 14 amino acids. V shed 4 bases and J 5 bases; nucleotides not matched to a gene: 7. Germline-derived CDR1 and CDR2 are SGHVS and FQNEAQ. CDR3: CASSSLTGVTEAFF. The DNA for the CDR3 is TGTGCCAGCAGCTCCTTAACAGGGGTGACTGAAGCTTTCTTT.

The genes are TRBV5-6 and TRBJ1-2; D is possibly TRBD1 (5 bases). Trimming removed 4 bases at V and 8 bases at J, with 15 bases between. The germline V gene encodes CDR1 SGHDT and CDR2 YYEEEE. CDR3 length: 13 amino acids. CDR3 bases: TGTGCCAGCAGCCCGGACAATGCCTACGGCTACACCTTC. It translates to CASSPDNAYGYTF.

The gene calls are TRBV5-5 and TRBJ2-3, with 14 bases lining up with TRBD2. CDR3 size: 19 residues. V lost 4 bases to trimming and J lost 0 bases; unmatched junction nucleotides: 10. CDR1 and CDR2 (germline): SGHKS, YYEKEE (reference sequence). The CDR3 coding sequence is TGTGCCAGCAGCGCGGGGACTAGCGGGAGAGGAGGGAGCACAGATACGCAGTATTTT. It yields the protein CASSAGTSGRGGSTDTQYF.

The chain carries TRBV29-1 and TRBJ1-2, with a tentative D call TRBD1 (5 bases). V was cut by 4 bases and J by 7 bases, with 28 bases left in between. CDR3 length: 17 amino acids. CDR1 is SQVTM and CDR2 is ANQGSEA in the germline V gene. CDR3 loop: CSVAKSLGGPLTGGYTF. CDR3 in DNA: TGCAGCGTTGCCAAATCACTGGGGGGACCGCTGACGGGTGGCTACACCTTC. Together with reference TRBV29-1 and TRBJ1-2, the CDR3 gives the full variable domain: SAVISQKPSRDICQRGTSLTIQCQVDSQVTMMFWYRQQPGQSLTLIATANQGSEATYESGFVIDKFPISRPNLTFSTLTVSNMSPEDSSIYLCSVAKSLGGPLTGGYTFGSGTRLTVV.

V is TRBV29-1 and J is TRBJ2-1, with TRBD1 matching 8 bases. After removal of 0 bases from V and 3 bases from J, the junction contained 4 bases not matched to a gene. CDR1 is SQVTM and CDR2 is ANQGSEA in the germline V gene. The CDR3 consists of 15 residues. CDR3 bases: TGCAGCGTTGAAGATCGGGGACAGGACTACAATGAGCAGTTCTTC. It encodes CSVEDRGQDYNEQFF.

V is TRBV7-6 and J is TRBJ1-1, with 9 nucleotides matching TRBD1. The CDR3 has 15 amino acids. The germline V gene encodes CDR1 SGHVS and CDR2 FNYEAQ. V shed 5 bases, J shed 4 bases, and the junction held 8 bases outside the gene matches. This CDR3 is CASSPRDRVITEAFF. The CDR3 bases are TGTGCCAGCAGCCCTCGGGACAGGGTTATCACTGAAGCTTTCTTT.

This chain uses TRBV5-1 with TRBJ2-5; tentatively, D is TRBD1 (6 bases). V was shortened by 2 bases and J by 2 bases, with 10 bases between the two germline ends. Germline V gene sequence: CDR1 SGHRS, CDR2 YFSETQ. The CDR3 sequence is 14 residues long. The CDR3 spells CASSLGQPQETQYF. DNA for the CDR3: TGCGCCAGCAGCTTAGGACAGCCGCAAGAGACCCAGTACTTC.

A word on this clone: Other nucleotide sequences in the sample specify the same CDR3. The genes are TRBV3-1 (or the pseudogene TRBV3-2) and TRBJ2-2; D is possibly TRBD1 (5 bases). This CDR3 spans 13 amino acids. The germline gives CDR1 LGHDT, CDR2 YNNKEL (reference sequence). The ends were cut back, 2 bases at V and 5 bases at J, with 6 bases in the middle. The CDR3 sequence is CASSQRGTGELFF. As DNA, the CDR3 is TGTGCCAGCAGCCAAAGGGGAACCGGGGAGCTGTTTTTT.

The chain is built from TRBV6-2 or TRBV6-3 and TRBJ2-3; D remains unclear. CDR1 is MNHEY, CDR2 SVGEGT, per germline. This CDR3 contains 14 residues. V shed 2 bases and J shed 2 bases, with 8 bases lying between them. Here the CDR3 DNA reads TGTGCCAGCAGTTACGACGGAGCCACAGATACGCAGTATTTT. Translated, it gives CASSYDGATDTQYF.